A selection of T cell receptor beta chains follows, all from one sample in a study of blood T cells in healthy people across ages. TCRdb re-called the 5' RACE reads through MiXCR, storing one row per CDR3 protein. The sample has some 900,000 distinct CDR3 sequences; about 48% are singletons. The sample taken for sequencing was blood. The receptors were sampled from a man younger than 45 in good health. Each CDR3 is given with its conserved first and last residue. Each record gives: J gene, D gene, clone size, V gene, CDR3 length, CDR3 DNA, CDR3 protein. A D gene is named only where the DNA matches it firmly. Clone size, where shown, is once, few, many, or a class for clones that have expanded.

>TRBJ2-5|TRBD1|-|TRBV20-1|15
TGCAGTGCTAGAGACGGACAGGGCCCAGCTGGGACCCAGTACTTC
CSARDGQGPAGTQYF
>TRBJ2-5|-|-|TRBV20-1|11
TGCAGTGCTAGACTAGATTCGACCCAGTACTTC
CSARLDSTQYF
>TRBJ1-2|TRBD1|-|TRBV20-1|12
TGCAGGTGCGGGACAGGGGACTATGGCTACACCTTC
CRCGTGDYGYTF
>TRBJ2-2|-|many|TRBV11-2|14
TGTGCCAGCAGCCCCCCCCCGATCTTCGGGGAGCTGTTTTTT
CASSPPPIFGELFF
>TRBJ2-1|TRBD2|few|TRBV7-9|16
TGTGCCAGCAGCTTAGGCCATAGCGGGGGGAACAATGAGCAGTTCTTC
CASSLGHSGGNNEQFF
>TRBJ2-5|-|-|TRBV2|12
TGTGCCAGCAGTGAAATGTTAGAGACCCAGTACTTC
CASSEMLETQYF
>TRBJ2-7|-|few|TRBV7-3|13
TGTGCCAGCAGCTTAAAGAAGGGGGTGGAGCAGTACTTC
CASSLKKGVEQYF
>TRBJ2-5|TRBD2|few|TRBV9|15
TGTGCCAGCAGCGTAGGGACTAGAAGAGAGGAGACCCAGTACTTC
CASSVGTRREETQYF
>TRBJ1-2|TRBD1|once|TRBV9|15
TGTGCCAGCAGCGTTACAGGGGCGCTAGACTATGGCTACACCTTC
CASSVTGALDYGYTF
>TRBJ2-7|TRBD2|-|TRBV27|14
TGTGCCAGCAGTCTTTGGACTAGCGGGGTCGAGCAGTACTTC
CASSLWTSGVEQYF
>TRBJ1-1|-|few|TRBV7-3|13
TGTGCCAGCAGTACTACAGGGACCACTGAAGCTTTCTTT
CASSTTGTTEAFF
>TRBJ2-3|-|-|TRBV9|15
TGTGCCAGCAGCCCCCATGGGAAGTTCGAGGGTACGCAGTATTTT
CASSPHGKFEGTQYF
>TRBJ2-7|-|-|TRBV6-5|13
TGTGCCAGCAGTGACGGCAGCACCTACGAGCAGTACTTC
CASSDGSTYEQYF
>TRBJ2-1|-|-|TRBV20-1|15
TGCAGTGCTAGTAGTCTGCGGGGGCAAGGTGTTGAGCAGTTCTTC
CSASSLRGQGVEQFF
>TRBJ2-3|-|once|TRBV21-1|20
TGTGCCAGCACGTCCCCCTTCAGACCGAGACTACAACTATCCACAGATACGCAGTATTTT
CASTSPFRPRLQLSTDTQYF
>TRBJ2-1|-|-|TRBV5-6|13
TGTGCCAGCAGCGTGGGCTCCCTCAATGAGCAGTTCTTC
CASSVGSLNEQFF
>TRBJ2-1|-|-|TRBV7-2|15
TGTGCCAGCACCCGGGCCGTCAGGGAATACAGTGAGCAGTTCTTC
CASTRAVREYSEQFF
>TRBJ1-2|-|-|TRBV13|15
TGTGCCAGCAGCCCGGAAAGGCCCCACCTCTATGGCTACACCTTC
CASSPERPHLYGYTF
>TRBJ2-1|-|-|TRBV10-3|14
TGCGCCATCAGTGAGGAGGACGGGGGGCATGAGCAGTTCTTC
CAISEEDGGHEQFF
>TRBJ2-7|-|-|TRBV4-1|14
TGCGCCAGCAGCCAAGAGTACAGGGACTACGAGCAGTACTTC
CASSQEYRDYEQYF
>TRBJ2-4|-|-|TRBV28|16
TGTGCCAGCAGCCCTTACCCGCAGGTTATTTTAGGCATTCAGTACTTC
CASSPYPQVILGIQYF
>TRBJ2-7|-|-|TRBV5-1|15
TGCGCCAGCAGCTTGGGTGAGGAAATCTCCTACGAGCAGTACTTC
CASSLGEEISYEQYF
>TRBJ2-3|-|-|TRBV3-1|13
TGTGCCAGCAGCCAAGATCGGGCAGGCCTGCAGTATTTT
CASSQDRAGLQYF
>TRBJ2-1|TRBD1|-|TRBV25-1|15
TGTGCCAGCAGTGACCCGGGACAGGGGTTCGATGAGCAGTTCTTC
CASSDPGQGFDEQFF
>TRBJ2-5|TRBD2|-|TRBV11-3|16
TGTGCCAGCAGCTTTCGGCTAGCGGGAGTACAAGAGACCCAGTACTTC
CASSFRLAGVQETQYF
>TRBJ2-3|-|-|TRBV7-9|16
TGTGCCAGCAGCTTAGTAGGCGGTTCTAGCACAGATATGCAGTATTTT
CASSLVGGSSTDMQYF
>TRBJ1-6|-|-|TRBV19|14
TGTGCCACCCGGGACGGGTGGAGAAATTCACCCCTCCACTTT
CATRDGWRNSPLHF
>TRBJ2-7|-|-|TRBV4-1|14
TGCGCCAGCAGCCCCGCCGGGGACGACTACGAGCAGTACTTC
CASSPAGDDYEQYF
>TRBJ1-1|-|-|TRBV4-2|17
TGTGCCAGCAGCCCCTCCGTAAGTGGAGGTGGGAACACTGAAGCTTTCTTT
CASSPSVSGGGNTEAFF
>TRBJ2-7|TRBD2|few|TRBV5-1|18
TGCGCCAGCAGCTTGGAATTAGCGGGGGGCGCGAGCTCCTACGAGCAGTACTTC
CASSLELAGGASSYEQYF
>TRBJ1-1|-|-|TRBV10-3|14
TGTGCCATCAGTGATGAAGGGGGAAACACTGAAGCTTTCTTT
CAISDEGGNTEAFF
>TRBJ2-5|TRBD1|-|TRBV10-3|14
TGTGCCATCATGGGGACAGGGGCTCAAGAGACCCAGTACTTC
CAIMGTGAQETQYF
>TRBJ1-2|-|few|TRBV4-1|15
TGCGCCAGCAGCGAATGGACGGATTATAACTATGGCTACACCTTC
CASSEWTDYNYGYTF
>TRBJ1-2|-|few|TRBV4-1|17
TGCGCCAGCAGCCAAGATTTGAAACAGGTACATAACTATGGCTACACCTTC
CASSQDLKQVHNYGYTF
>TRBJ2-7|-|-|TRBV5-1|13
TGCGCCGTCAGCTTGGCCGGGATCTACGAGCAGTACTTC
CAVSLAGIYEQYF